Listed here are 23 T cell receptor beta chains from one sample, sequenced in a study of identical twins. MiXCR, run by TCRdb on the 5' RACE reads, gives a single entry per CDR3 protein. Of over 600,000 distinct CDR3 sequences in the sample, around 20% are singletons; the top ten hold around 4.5%. This sample also appeared in a second study, on T cells expressing NK-cell markers.

Source material: PBMCs. The receptors originated from a woman between 18 and 29 years old in good health.

The chain recombines TRBV20-1 with TRBJ2-3; 7 bases line up with TRBD2. Looked up from germline, CDR1 is DFQATT and CDR2 is SNEGSKA (reference sequence). The J segment lost 6 bases and the V segment lost 2 bases, leaving 8 bases of the junction unmatched. This CDR3 comprises 14 residues. In DNA, the CDR3 is TGCAGTGCTAGATTGGGTGGGAGGGCGGATACGCAGTATTTT. Its protein is CSARLGGRADTQYF.

A few counts support this clonotype. The chain carries TRBV20-1 and TRBJ1-2, with D unresolved. With 0 bases removed from V and 0 bases from J, the gap between germline ends came to 8 bases. Germline lookup yields CDR1 DFQATT and CDR2 SNEGSKA (reference sequence). CDR3 length: 14 amino acids. The CDR3 region is CSAREVSSNYGYTF. In DNA form, the CDR3 reads TGCAGTGCTAGAGAAGTCAGTTCTAACTATGGCTACACCTTC.

V usage is TRBV7-6 and J usage is TRBJ2-3; D not certain. CDR1 is SGHVS, CDR2 FNYEAQ, per germline. Trimming removed 2 bases at V and 2 bases at J, with 5 bases between. The CDR3 is 13 amino acids. CDR3 region: CASSLTDTDTQYF. DNA of the CDR3: TGTGCCAGCAGCTTAACTGACACAGATACGCAGTATTTT.

This clonotype was seen at least ten times. The chain combines TRBV12-3 or TRBV12-4 with TRBJ2-1; 7 nucleotides align to TRBD1. The CDR3 has 12 residues. Trimming took 6 bases from V and 7 from J; bases not matched to a gene: 3. This CDR3 is CASRLRGNEQFF. The CDR3 coding sequence is TGTGCCAGCAGGCTCAGGGGGAATGAGCAGTTCTTC.

This clonotype has at least ten counts. Sequence at one end of the junction differs from germline and may be a read error. The chain employs TRBV20-1 and TRBJ2-5, with TRBD2 identical over 16 bases. CDR1 DFQATT and CDR2 SNEGSKA come from the germline V gene (reference sequence). CDR3 length equals 16 residues. The CDR3 bases are TGCAGTGCCAGAGGGACTAGCGGGAGGGTCGCAGAGACCCAGTACTTC. This sequence encodes CSARGTSGRVAETQYF.

V is TRBV4-1 and J is TRBJ2-5, with 15 bases matching TRBD2. The germline gives CDR1 MGHRA, CDR2 YSYEKL. The CDR3 extends over 16 amino acids. V gave up 2 bases and J gave up 4 bases; unmatched junction bases: 2. CDR3 sequence (DNA): TGCGCCAGCAGCCAATCGGGACTAGCGGGGGGAGAGACCCAGTACTTC. This codes for CASSQSGLAGGETQYF.

This clonotype was found many times. This chain joins TRBV9 and TRBJ2-1; D is undetermined. The V and J ends lost 0 bases and 11 bases respectively, with 9 bases between them. Germline V gives CDR1 SGDLS, CDR2 YYNGEE. CDR3 length equals 12 residues. The CDR3 protein is CASSVEIGQQFF. The CDR3 DNA is TGTGCCAGCAGCGTAGAAATCGGGCAGCAGTTCTTC.

This clonotype has just a few counts. The chain uses TRBV5-1 and TRBJ2-1, with D perhaps matching TRBD2 (6 bases). Per germline, CDR1 SGHRS and CDR2 YFSETQ. Trimming took 0 bases from V and 8 from J, leaving 21 bases between them. The CDR3 has 17 amino acids. CDR3 amino acids: CASSLGRGSGSRYEQFF. The CDR3 DNA reads as TGCGCCAGCAGCTTGGGGCGGGGTTCGGGTAGCCGCTATGAGCAGTTCTTC.

The chain joins TRBV25-1 to TRBJ2-7, with 9 bases aligning to TRBD1. V lost 6 bases and J lost 4; bases outside the gene matches: 7. The germline V gene encodes CDR1 MGHDK and CDR2 SYGVNS. CDR3 size: 14 residues. The CDR3 here is CASSATGGGYEQYF. CDR3 in DNA: TGTGCCAGCAGCGCGACAGGGGGAGGTTACGAGCAGTACTTC.

This clonotype has just a few counts. The CDR3 here is CASSVSLAETQYF. The CDR3, as DNA: TGTGCCAGCAGCGTATCGCTGGCAGAGACCCAGTACTTC. The chain recombines TRBV9 with TRBJ2-5, with unresolved D. Germline loops: CDR1 SGDLS, CDR2 YYNGEE. V lost 1 base and J lost 4, with 8 bases in between. CDR3 size: 13 residues.

In this sample, this clonotype turned up a few times. The chain links TRBV9 to TRBJ2-4; the D gene is possibly TRBD1 (5 bases). Trimming removed 7 bases at V and 2 bases at J, with 16 bases between. The CDR3 spans 15 residues. Germline values: CDR1 SGDLS, CDR2 YYNGEE. The CDR3 spells CASSKDISPKNIQYF. DNA for the CDR3: TGTGCCAGCTCAAAGGACATTTCTCCCAAAAACATTCAGTACTTC.

The chain joins TRBV12-3 or TRBV12-4 to TRBJ1-1; no definite D call. V lost 7 bases, J lost 5 bases, and 11 bases lay in between. The CDR3 loop spans 12 amino acids. The CDR3 reads CASTQLWTEAFF. In DNA form, the CDR3 reads TGTGCCAGCACCCAACTTTGGACTGAAGCTTTCTTT.

A few counts support this clonotype. The chain links TRBV5-1 to TRBJ1-6, with a possible D match to TRBD1 (5 bases). Germline CDR1 is SGHRS and CDR2 is YFSETQ. Between the trimmed V and J ends, which lost 1 base and 8 bases, there was a span of 16 bases. The CDR3 extends over 16 amino acids. CDR3 in amino acids: CASSLTSGTWDSPLHF. The CDR3 DNA follows: TGCGCCAGCAGCTTGACCTCCGGGACGTGGGATTCACCCCTCCACTTT.

There are a few counts of this clonotype. The genes are TRBV4-3 and TRBJ2-5; 8 bases agree with TRBD2. The V gene end was trimmed by 0 bases and the J gene end by 4 bases; junction bases not matched to a gene: 10. This CDR3 contains 17 residues. CDR1 and CDR2 (germline): LGHNA, YSLEER. The CDR3 protein is CASSQDIGAGEGETQYF. In DNA form, the CDR3 reads TGCGCCAGCAGCCAAGATATCGGAGCGGGAGAGGGAGAGACCCAGTACTTC.

The genes are TRBV20-1 and TRBJ1-4; the D is unclear. The CDR3 totals 13 residues. With 5 bases removed from V and 4 bases from J, the gap between germline ends came to 11 bases. Germline CDR1 and CDR2: DFQATT and SNEGSKA (reference sequence). The CDR3 DNA follows: TGCAGTGCTTGGACCGCCTATAATGAAAAACTGTTTTTT. Translated: CSAWTAYNEKLFF.

The V call is TRBV6-5, the J call TRBJ2-7; the match to TRBD1 covers 10 bases. The CDR3 spans 11 residues. V was pared by 6 bases and J by 11 bases, with 4 bases of the junction left unmatched. The germline V gene encodes CDR1 MNHEY and CDR2 SVGAGI. CDR3 protein: CASSRGTGEYF. CDR3 DNA: TGTGCCAGCAGCCGCGGGACAGGGGAGTACTTC.

The J gene is TRBJ2-1, the V gene TRBV7-6; tentatively, D is TRBD1 (6 bases). CDR1 and CDR2 (germline): SGHVS, FNYEAQ. The germline V and J ends were trimmed by 2 bases and 7 bases, with 9 bases remaining between them. The CDR3 loop spans 13 amino acids. In DNA, the CDR3 is TGTGCCAGCAGCTTATACCAGGGGAATGAGCAGTTCTTC. This sequence encodes CASSLYQGNEQFF.

V and J are TRBV27 and TRBJ2-3, with TRBD1 matching 8 bases. The CDR3 sequence is 15 residues long. Trimming removed 5 bases from V and 1 base from J; junction bases left unmatched: 5. Looked up from germline, CDR1 is MNHEY and CDR2 is SMNVEV (reference sequence). CDR3 sequence (DNA): TGTGCCAGCAGTGTACCGGGACAGGGCACAGATACGCAGTATTTT. Its translation is CASSVPGQGTDTQYF.

This clonotype appeared a few times. The V and J genes are TRBV7-9 and TRBJ2-7; D possibly corresponds to TRBD1 (5 bases). The CDR3 length is 13 residues. Germline loops: CDR1 SEHNR, CDR2 FQNEAQ (reference sequence). Trimming cost V 6 bases and J 6 bases, with 15 bases left between them. CDR3 in DNA: TGTGCCAGCAGGAATGCTGCAGGGTCCGAGCAGTACTTC. It translates to CASRNAAGSEQYF.

For the CDR3, the DNA is TGTGCCAGCAGAAAGACTAGCACTCGCGAGCAGTACTTC. Translated: CASRKTSTREQYF. V gene TRBV6-1 combines with J gene TRBJ2-7, with TRBD2 matching over 7 bases. Germline trimming cut 6 bases from V and 6 bases from J; bases unmatched to any gene: 8. The CDR3 has 13 amino acids. The germline V gene has CDR1 MNHNS and CDR2 SASEGT.

This chain joins TRBV12-3 or TRBV12-4 and TRBJ2-7, with D possibly TRBD2 on 5 matching bases. The CDR3 loop spans 12 amino acids. Trimming pared 4 bases from V and 6 bases from J, leaving 10 bases between. CDR3 region: CASSYPAGEQYF. The CDR3 DNA reads TGTGCCAGCAGTTACCCGGCGGGCGAGCAGTACTTC.

Ten or more counts support this clonotype. The chain couples TRBV18 to TRBJ2-7, with D possibly being TRBD1 (6 bases). Germline assignment: CDR1 KGHSH and CDR2 LQKENI. The CDR3 contains 15 residues. Trimming shortened V by 3 bases and J by 0 bases, and 12 bases separated the two germline ends. CDR3 bases: TGTGCCAGCTCACCGGGGCCGGACAGCTCCTACGAGCAGTACTTC. Protein: CASSPGPDSSYEQYF.

V and J are TRBV5-1 and TRBJ1-1; no definite D call. The CDR3 length is 13 residues. V lost 6 bases to trimming and J lost 1 base, with 10 bases between them. The germline CDR1 and CDR2 sequences are SGHRS and YFSETQ. The CDR3 reads CASNSPENTEAFF. The CDR3 nucleotides read TGCGCCAGCAACAGTCCAGAGAACACTGAAGCTTTCTTT.